Listed here is a single TCR beta chain. V was cut by 8 bases and J by 4 bases, with 14 bases left in between. CDR1 is LNHDA, CDR2 SQIVND, per germline (reference sequence). The CDR3 covers 13 residues. This record comes from a study of T cell changes during pregnancy in multiple sclerosis. Assay: immunoSEQ multiplex PCR; the TCRdb copy retains only in-frame clones and omits some. The data hold some 110,000 clones, with around 90% observed a single time. V and J are TRBV19 and TRBJ1-2; possible D gene TRBD1, 5 bases. This clonotype was sampled from a female donor with multiple sclerosis, enrolled in a pregnancy study. The specimen was peripheral blood, collected before pregnancy. The CDR3 coding sequence is TGTGCCAGTCCGGACACCTTACTCTATGGCTACACCTTC. Translated, it gives CASPDTLLYGYTF.